The 16 T cell receptor beta chains presented below share a single source sample, sequenced in a study of blood T cell repertoires in COVID-19. Assay: immunoSEQ multiplex PCR; the TCRdb copy retains only in-frame clones and omits some. The data hold about 240,000 clones, with roughly 87% observed a single time. The sequencing input was PBMCs or T cells enriched from blood (not recorded which). The source of these receptors is a woman aged 30 to 39 with acute COVID-19.

The chain carries TRBV3-1 (or the pseudogene TRBV3-2) and TRBJ1-5, with D possibly TRBD1 on 6 matching bases. V was shortened by 3 bases and J by 2 bases, with 14 bases between the two germline ends. This CDR3 has 16 amino acids. Germline CDR1 LGHDT, CDR2 YNNKEL (reference sequence). The CDR3 reads CASSHAGAGGNQPQHF. As DNA, the CDR3 is TGTGCCAGCAGCCATGCAGGGGCGGGTGGCAATCAGCCCCAGCATTTT.

V gene TRBV7-2 combines with J gene TRBJ1-6; D uncertain. Germline-derived CDR1 and CDR2 are SGHTA and FQGNSA. V was clipped by 3 bases and J by 10 bases, with 16 bases between them. The CDR3 runs to 15 residues. CDR3 bases: TGTGCCAGCAGCTTTGGGGAGGGCTTAAAGTCACCCCTCCACTTT. Its protein product is CASSFGEGLKSPLHF.

This clone was counted a few times. The chain links TRBV11-2 to TRBJ1-4; D may be TRBD1 (6 bases). The CDR3 consists of 15 residues. V gave up 5 bases and J gave up 0 bases, with 10 bases separating them. The germline V gene encodes CDR1 SGHAT and CDR2 FQNNGV. For the CDR3, the DNA is TGTGCCAGCAGCAGGGGGGGCACAACTAATGAAAAACTGTTTTTT. Its protein product is CASSRGGTTNEKLFF.

This chain joins TRBV28 and TRBJ1-1; TRBD1 might be the D (6 bases). The germline gives CDR1 MDHEN, CDR2 SYDVKM. There are 15 residues in the CDR3. Trimming took off 4 bases at V and 0 bases at J, with 12 bases between the two ends. The CDR3 region has the DNA TGTGCCAGCAGTTGGGTAGGGACATTGAACACTGAAGCTTTCTTT. The encoded protein is CASSWVGTLNTEAFF.

This clone was seen a single time. The rearrangement joins TRBV10-2 to TRBJ2-2; 7 bases are a match to TRBD1. Germline V gene data show CDR1 as WSHSY and CDR2 as SAAADI. The CDR3 extends over 18 amino acids. With V trimmed by 9 bases and J by 0 bases, 16 bases remained unmatched. For the CDR3, the DNA is TGCGCCAGGGGGGATAAAACGGGACAGCATACGAACACCGGGGAGCTGTTTTTT. Amino acid sequence: CARGDKTGQHTNTGELFF.

The chain is built from TRBV6-5 and TRBJ1-5, with no clear D. The CDR3 has 14 amino acids. Trimming removed 6 bases from V and 1 base from J, with 10 bases in between. Per the germline V gene, CDR1 is MNHEY and CDR2 is SVGAGI. The CDR3 bases are TGTGCCAGCAGACTAAGAGGGAGCAATCAGCCCCAGCATTTT. Translation: CASRLRGSNQPQHF.

The chain links TRBV7-8 to TRBJ1-2; D ambiguous. The V end was cut by 5 bases, the J end by 4 bases, with 23 bases between. Germline values: CDR1 SGHVS, CDR2 FQNEAQ. The CDR3 loop spans 17 amino acids. The CDR3 nucleotides read TGTGCCAGCAGCCAAGGCGGGAGGTTAATAGAGGGCTATGGCTACACCTTC. Amino acid sequence: CASSQGGRLIEGYGYTF.

The chain recombines TRBV4-2 with TRBJ2-7; D gene uncertain. The V end was cut by 3 bases, the J end by 0 bases, with 12 bases between. The CDR3 spans 15 residues. Germline values: CDR1 LGHNA, CDR2 YNFKEQ. The CDR3 spells CASSQRGESSYEQYF. The CDR3 region has the DNA TGTGCCAGCAGCCAGCGAGGTGAAAGCTCCTACGAGCAGTACTTC.

This chain connects TRBV29-1 to TRBJ2-1, with 9 bases matching TRBD2. Germline CDR1 is SQVTM and CDR2 is ANQGSEA. Germline trimming cut 6 bases from V and 0 bases from J; bases unmatched to any gene: 6. This CDR3 spans 15 amino acids. The CDR3 bases are TGCAGCGTGGCTGAGCGGGGGGCCTCCTACAATGAGCAGTTCTTC. Translating gives CSVAERGASYNEQFF.

The V gene is TRBV2, the J gene TRBJ1-5; TRBD1 might be the D (6 bases). Germline CDR1 and CDR2: SNHLY and FYNNEI. Deletions cut 6 bases from V and 3 bases from J, with 12 bases between. The CDR3 spans 14 residues. CDR3 in amino acids: CASRLWTDNQPQHF. The CDR3 DNA follows: TGTGCCAGCAGACTATGGACAGACAATCAGCCCCAGCATTTT.

This clone was observed a handful of times. The chain combines TRBV5-1 with TRBJ2-7, with TRBD2 matching over 9 bases. The ends lost 2 bases at V and 6 bases at J; junction bases unmatched: 6. Germline loops: CDR1 SGHRS, CDR2 YFSETQ. The CDR3 totals 14 residues. The CDR3 loop is CASSLGSGGGEQYF. As DNA, the CDR3 is TGCGCCAGCAGCTTAGGTAGCGGGGGTGGCGAGCAGTACTTC.

The chain recombines TRBV6-2 or TRBV6-3 with TRBJ2-2; D gene uncertain. CDR1 and CDR2 (germline): MNHEY, SVGEGT. The CDR3 extends over 14 amino acids. Trimming shortened V by 0 bases and J by 8 bases, and 10 bases separated the two germline ends. CDR3: CASSYSDSRGELFF. The DNA of the CDR3 is TGTGCCAGCAGTTACTCCGACTCGAGGGGGGAGCTGTTTTTT.

The chain employs TRBV7-9 and TRBJ1-1; TRBD1 agrees at 9 bases. The trim removed 7 bases at V and 5 bases at J, leaving 29 bases unmatched. The germline V gene has CDR1 SEHNR and CDR2 FQNEAQ (reference sequence). The CDR3 is 21 amino acids. The CDR3 nucleotides read TGTGCCAGCACCAAAACGTGGCTCCGGGAATTAGTTGGGACAGGGAAAACTGAAGCTTTCTTT. Amino acid sequence: CASTKTWLRELVGTGKTEAFF.

A note on this clone: Within the sample, other DNA sequences also encode this same CDR3. V and J are TRBV18 and TRBJ1-2; 8 nucleotides align to TRBD1. CDR1 KGHSH and CDR2 LQKENI come from the germline V gene. This CDR3 is built from 14 residues. V dropped 2 bases and J dropped 6; count of bases not matched to a gene: 5. CDR3 sequence reads: CASSPRAGGDGYTF. CDR3 in DNA: TGTGCCAGCTCACCAAGGGCAGGGGGCGATGGCTACACCTTC.

The chain's CDR3 is CASSGQGNTEAFF. The CDR3 DNA sequence: TGTGCCAGCAGTGGTCAGGGGAACACTGAAGCTTTCTTT. This rearrangement joins TRBV27 to TRBJ1-1; possibly TRBD1 for D (5 bases). This CDR3 contains 13 residues. V lost 5 bases to trimming and J lost 1 base, with 8 bases between them. Germline V gives CDR1 MNHEY, CDR2 SMNVEV (reference sequence).

The chain links TRBV27 to TRBJ2-1, with 9 bases aligning to TRBD1. The CDR3 totals 16 residues. The V gene's germline CDR1 is MNHEY and CDR2 SMNVEV (reference sequence). The trim removed 6 bases at V and 5 bases at J, leaving 11 bases unmatched. CDR3 residues: CASSSPGQGPNNEQFF. The DNA of the CDR3 is TGTGCCAGCAGCTCCCCGGGACAGGGCCCCAACAATGAGCAGTTCTTC.